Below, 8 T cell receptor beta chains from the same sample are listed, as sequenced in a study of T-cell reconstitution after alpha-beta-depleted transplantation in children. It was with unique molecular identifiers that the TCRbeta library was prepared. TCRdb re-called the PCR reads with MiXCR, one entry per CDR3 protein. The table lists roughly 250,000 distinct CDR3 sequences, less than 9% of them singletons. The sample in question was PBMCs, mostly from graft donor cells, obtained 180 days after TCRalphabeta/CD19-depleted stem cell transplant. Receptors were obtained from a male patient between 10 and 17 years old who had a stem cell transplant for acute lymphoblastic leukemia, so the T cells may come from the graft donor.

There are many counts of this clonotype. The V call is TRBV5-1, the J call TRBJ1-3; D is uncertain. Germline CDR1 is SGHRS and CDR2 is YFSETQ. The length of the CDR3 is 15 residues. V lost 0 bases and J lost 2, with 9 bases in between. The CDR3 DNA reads TGCGCCAGCAGCTTGGAAGACGATCCTGGAAACACCATATATTTT. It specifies CASSLEDDPGNTIYF.

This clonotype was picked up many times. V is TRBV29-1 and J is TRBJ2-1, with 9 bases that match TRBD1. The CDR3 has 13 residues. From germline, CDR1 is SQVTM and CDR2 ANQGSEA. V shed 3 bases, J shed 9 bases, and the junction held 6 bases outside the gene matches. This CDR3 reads CSVDGDRVGEQFF. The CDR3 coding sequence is TGCAGCGTTGACGGGGACAGGGTAGGTGAGCAGTTCTTC.

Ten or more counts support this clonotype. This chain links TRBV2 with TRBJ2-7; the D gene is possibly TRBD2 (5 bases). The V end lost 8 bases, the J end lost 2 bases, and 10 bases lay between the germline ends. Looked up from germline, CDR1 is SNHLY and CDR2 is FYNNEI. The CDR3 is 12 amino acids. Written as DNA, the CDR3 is TGTGCCAGCCGGGAAGGGACCTACGAGCAGTACTTC. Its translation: CASREGTYEQYF.

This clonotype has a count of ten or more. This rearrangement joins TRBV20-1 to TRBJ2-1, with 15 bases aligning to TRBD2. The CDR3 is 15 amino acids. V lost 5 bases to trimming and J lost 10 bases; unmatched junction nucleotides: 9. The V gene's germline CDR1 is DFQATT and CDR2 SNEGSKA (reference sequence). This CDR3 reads CSALGTSGRRREQFF. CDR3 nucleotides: TGCAGTGCTCTAGGGACTAGCGGGAGGCGCAGGGAGCAGTTCTTC.

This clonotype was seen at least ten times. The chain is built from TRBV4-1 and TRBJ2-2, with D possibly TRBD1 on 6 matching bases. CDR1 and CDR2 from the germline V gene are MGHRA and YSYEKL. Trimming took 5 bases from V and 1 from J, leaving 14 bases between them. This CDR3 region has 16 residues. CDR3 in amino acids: CASSSRLTGNTGELFF. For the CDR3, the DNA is TGCGCCAGCAGCTCCCGACTGACAGGGAACACCGGGGAGCTGTTTTTT.

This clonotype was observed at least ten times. CDR3 bases: TGTGCCAGCAGCTTCGGGGACAGGGAATACAATGAGCAGTTCTTC. Translating it yields CASSFGDREYNEQFF. The chain is built from TRBV7-3 and TRBJ2-1, with TRBD1 matching over 9 bases. The CDR3 has 15 amino acids. The junction had 4 bases not matched to a gene; V was cut back by 3 bases and J by 4 bases. Germline V gene lookup returns CDR1 SGHTA and CDR2 FQGTGA. The variable domain in full, completed from reference TRBV7-3 and TRBJ2-1, reads GAGVSQTPSNKVTEKGKYVELRCDPISGHTALYWYRQSLGQGPEFLIYFQGTGAADDSGLPNDRFFAVRPEGSVSTLKIQRTERGDSAVYLCASSFGDREYNEQFFGPGTRLTVL.

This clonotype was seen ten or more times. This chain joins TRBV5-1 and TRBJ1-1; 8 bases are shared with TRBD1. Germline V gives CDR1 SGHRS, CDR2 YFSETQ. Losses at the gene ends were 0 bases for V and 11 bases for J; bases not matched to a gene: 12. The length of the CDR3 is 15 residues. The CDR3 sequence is CASSLVKEQGVGAFF. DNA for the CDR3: TGCGCCAGCAGCTTGGTAAAGGAACAGGGGGTGGGGGCTTTCTTT.

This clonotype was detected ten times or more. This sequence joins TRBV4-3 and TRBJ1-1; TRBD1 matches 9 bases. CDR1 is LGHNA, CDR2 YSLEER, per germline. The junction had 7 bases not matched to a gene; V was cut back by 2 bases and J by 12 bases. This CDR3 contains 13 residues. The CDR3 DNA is TGCGCCAGCAGCCAAACCGGGACAGGGAAAACTTTCTTT. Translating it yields CASSQTGTGKTFF.